The 15 T cell receptor beta chains below come from one sample, sequenced in a study of blood T cell repertoires in COVID-19. Assay used: immunoSEQ multiplex PCR; TCRdb lists only in-frame clones, some missing. The repertoire consists of 400,000 or so clones, with 90% occurring once and the leading ten covering around 0.6%. The sample taken for sequencing was PBMCs or T cells enriched from blood (not recorded which). The origin of the receptors is a man aged 18 to 35 who had recovered from COVID-19.

V usage is TRBV3-1 (or the pseudogene TRBV3-2) and J usage is TRBJ1-6, with 9 bases aligning to TRBD1. The CDR3 spans 16 residues. Germline trimming cut 4 bases from V and 2 bases from J; bases unmatched to any gene: 3. Germline CDR1 is LGHDT and CDR2 is YNNKEL (reference sequence). Here the CDR3 reads CASSRGTGTYNSPLHF. The CDR3 DNA reads as TGTGCCAGCAGCCGGGGGACAGGGACCTATAATTCACCCCTCCACTTT.

The gene calls are TRBV19 and TRBJ1-5, with no clear D. This CDR3 is built from 13 residues. V was pared by 0 bases and J by 9 bases, with 9 bases between. Germline V CDR1 and CDR2: LNHDA, SQIVND (reference sequence). CDR3 sequence: CASSIERRGPQHF. CDR3 DNA: TGTGCCAGTAGTATAGAACGGCGGGGGCCCCAGCATTTT.

In its sample, this clone was seen once. The chain combines TRBV27 with TRBJ1-1; 7 bases match TRBD1. The V gene's germline CDR1 is MNHEY and CDR2 SMNVEV (reference sequence). The trim removed 3 bases at V and 4 bases at J, leaving 8 bases unmatched. CDR3 length: 15 residues. In DNA form, the CDR3 reads TGTGCCAGCAGTTTGTCCCCGACAGGGATCACTGAAGCTTTCTTT. The encoded protein is CASSLSPTGITEAFF.

The chain uses TRBV15 and TRBJ1-1; D is ambiguous. CDR1 LNHNV and CDR2 YYDKDF come from the germline V gene (reference sequence). The CDR3 spans 14 residues. Trimming stripped 0 bases from V and 6 bases from J, with 11 bases between. CDR3 region: CATSRDLGRAEAFF. As DNA, the CDR3 is TGTGCCACCAGCAGAGATCTGGGGAGGGCTGAAGCTTTCTTT. Complete variable domain (other parts from reference TRBV15 and TRBJ1-1): DAMVIQNPRYQVTQFGKPVTLSCSQTLNHNVMYWYQQKSSQAPKLLFHYYDKDFNNEADTPDNFQSRRPNTSFCFLDIRSPGLGDTAMYLCATSRDLGRAEAFFGQGTRLTVV.

This clone was seen just once. V usage is TRBV28 and J usage is TRBJ1-1, with 10 bases aligning to TRBD1. There are 14 residues in the CDR3. CDR1 MDHEN and CDR2 SYDVKM come from the germline V gene. V trimming: 4 bases; J trimming: 5 bases; junction bases outside the gene matches: 4. For the CDR3, the DNA is TGTGCCAGCAGTTCAGGACAGGGGGTGACTGAAGCTTTCTTT. This translates into CASSSGQGVTEAFF.

V gene TRBV6-1 combines with J gene TRBJ2-7, with 14 positions matching TRBD2. The CDR3 runs 16 residues. V shed 2 bases, J shed 2 bases, and the junction held 2 bases outside the gene matches. Per the germline V gene, CDR1 is MNHNS and CDR2 is SASEGT. The CDR3: CASSEMGLAGAYEQYF. CDR3 DNA sequence: TGTGCCAGCAGTGAAATGGGACTAGCGGGAGCCTACGAGCAGTACTTC.

On this clone: The sample carries other DNA sequences with the same CDR3. The chain is built from TRBV2 and TRBJ1-1; D is possibly TRBD1 (6 bases). Trimming pared 8 bases from V and 0 bases from J, leaving 10 bases between. The CDR3 covers 13 residues. Germline loops: CDR1 SNHLY, CDR2 FYNNEI. The DNA of the CDR3 is TGTGCCAGCTCCTGGACAGTGAACACTGAAGCTTTCTTT. Translation gives CASSWTVNTEAFF.

V and J are TRBV10-1 and TRBJ2-5, with 9 positions matching TRBD2. CDR1 is WNHNN and CDR2 is SYGVQD in the germline V gene (reference sequence). J was trimmed by 5 bases and V by 0 bases; bases with no gene match: 1. The length of the CDR3 is 14 residues. The CDR3 loop is CASSESSGRETQYF. In DNA, the CDR3 is TGCGCCAGCAGTGAGTCGAGCGGGAGGGAGACCCAGTACTTC.

Details on this clone: The same CDR3 can be traced to other DNA sequences in this sample. J is TRBJ2-7 and V is TRBV18; TRBD2 matches 7 bases. CDR1 and CDR2 (germline): KGHSH, LQKENI. V lost 1 base, J lost 2 bases, and 2 bases stayed unmatched. The CDR3 consists of 14 residues. Here the CDR3 reads CASSPLAGAYEQYF. The CDR3 DNA is TGTGCCAGCTCACCACTAGCGGGCGCCTACGAGCAGTACTTC.

The rearrangement uses TRBV7-7 and TRBJ2-2; a possible D gene is TRBD1 (6 bases). Germline CDR1 SSHAT, CDR2 FNYEAQ (reference sequence). The CDR3 contains 14 residues. The ends were cut back, 1 base at V and 7 bases at J, with 10 bases in the middle. The DNA for the CDR3 is TGTGCCAGCAGCTTAGTGGACAGTGGCGGGGAGCTGTTTTTT. This sequence encodes CASSLVDSGGELFF.

The J gene is TRBJ1-1, the V gene TRBV19; D uncertain. CDR3 length: 15 residues. CDR1 and CDR2 from the germline V gene are LNHDA and SQIVND (reference sequence). V was shortened by 3 bases and J by 0 bases, with 11 bases between the two germline ends. The CDR3 DNA reads TGTGCCAGTAGTATTAGCCCGGGAATGAACACTGAAGCTTTCTTT. It translates to CASSISPGMNTEAFF.

J is TRBJ1-2 and V is TRBV7-2; tentatively, D is TRBD1 (6 bases). The CDR3 totals 15 residues. Germline V CDR1 and CDR2: SGHTA, FQGNSA. V dropped 3 bases and J dropped 7 bases, with 18 bases sitting between them. As DNA, the CDR3 is TGTGCCAGCAGCTTCCACAGGGAAGGTCATCCTGGCTACACCTTC. Translated: CASSFHREGHPGYTF.

The V gene is TRBV5-1, the J gene TRBJ1-6; tentative D call: TRBD1 (6 bases). The V gene lost 2 bases and the J gene lost 0 bases, with 12 bases spanning the gap. The CDR3 extends over 17 amino acids. The germline gives CDR1 SGHRS, CDR2 YFSETQ. CDR3 nucleotide sequence: TGCGCCAGCAGCTTCGACAGGATGAGCTCCTATAATTCACCCCTCCACTTT. It translates to CASSFDRMSSYNSPLHF.

The J gene is TRBJ2-1, the V gene TRBV18; tentatively, D is TRBD2 (7 bases). This CDR3 spans 15 amino acids. The V gene's germline CDR1 is KGHSH and CDR2 LQKENI. Trimming left V 8 bases short and J 7 bases short, with 21 bases between. CDR3 loop: CASARGPQGGNEQFF. The CDR3 region has the DNA TGTGCCAGCGCCCGGGGGCCACAGGGAGGGAATGAGCAGTTCTTC.

This clone was seen a handful of times. The chain has TRBV6-2 or TRBV6-3 and TRBJ1-3; D call uncertain. In germline, CDR1 is MNHEY, CDR2 SVGEGT. The ends were cut back, 4 bases at V and 9 bases at J, with 13 bases in the middle. The CDR3 is 13 amino acids. CDR3 protein: CASSSSKIATIYF. CDR3 in DNA: TGTGCCAGCAGTTCGTCGAAGATAGCCACCATATATTTT.